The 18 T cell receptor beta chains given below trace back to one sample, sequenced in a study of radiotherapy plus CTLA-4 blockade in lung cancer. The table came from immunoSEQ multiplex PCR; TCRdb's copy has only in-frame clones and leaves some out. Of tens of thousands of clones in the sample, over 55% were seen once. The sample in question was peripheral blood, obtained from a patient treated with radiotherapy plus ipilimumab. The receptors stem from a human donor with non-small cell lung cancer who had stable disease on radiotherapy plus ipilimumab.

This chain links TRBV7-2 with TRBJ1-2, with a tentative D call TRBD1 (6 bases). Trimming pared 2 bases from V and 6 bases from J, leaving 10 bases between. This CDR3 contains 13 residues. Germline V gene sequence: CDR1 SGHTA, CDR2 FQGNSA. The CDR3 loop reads CASSLTRGHGYTF. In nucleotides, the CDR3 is TGTGCCAGCAGCTTAACCAGGGGCCATGGCTACACCTTC. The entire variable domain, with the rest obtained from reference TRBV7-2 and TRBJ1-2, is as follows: GAGVSQSPSNKVTEKGKDVELRCDPISGHTALYWYRQSLGQGLEFLIYFQGNSAPDKSGLPSDRFSAERTGGSVSTLTIQRTQQEDSAVYLCASSLTRGHGYTFGSGTRLTVV.

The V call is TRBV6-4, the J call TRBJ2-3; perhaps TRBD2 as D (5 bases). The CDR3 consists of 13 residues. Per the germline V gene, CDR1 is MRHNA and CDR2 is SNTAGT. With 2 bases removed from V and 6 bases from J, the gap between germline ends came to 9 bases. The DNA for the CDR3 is TGTGCCAGCAGTGACAACGGACTGGATACGCAGTATTTT. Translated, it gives CASSDNGLDTQYF.

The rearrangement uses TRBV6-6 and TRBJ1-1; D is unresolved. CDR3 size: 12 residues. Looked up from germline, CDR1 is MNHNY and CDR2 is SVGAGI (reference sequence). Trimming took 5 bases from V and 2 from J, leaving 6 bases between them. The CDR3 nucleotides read TGTGCCAGCAGTATTTTAAACACTGAAGCTTTCTTT. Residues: CASSILNTEAFF.

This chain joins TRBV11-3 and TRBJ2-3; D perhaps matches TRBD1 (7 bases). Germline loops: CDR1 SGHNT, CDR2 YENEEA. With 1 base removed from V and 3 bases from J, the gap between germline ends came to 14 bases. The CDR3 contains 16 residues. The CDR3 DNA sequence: TGTGCCAGCAGCTTAGCTCTGCAGGGGGGTACAGATACGCAGTATTTT. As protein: CASSLALQGGTDTQYF. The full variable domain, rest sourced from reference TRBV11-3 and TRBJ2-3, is EAGVVQSPRYKIIEKKQPVAFWCNPISGHNTLYWYLQNLGQGPELLIRYENEEAVDDSQLPKDRFSAERLKGVDSTLKIQPAELGDSAVYLCASSLALQGGTDTQYFGPGTRLTVL.

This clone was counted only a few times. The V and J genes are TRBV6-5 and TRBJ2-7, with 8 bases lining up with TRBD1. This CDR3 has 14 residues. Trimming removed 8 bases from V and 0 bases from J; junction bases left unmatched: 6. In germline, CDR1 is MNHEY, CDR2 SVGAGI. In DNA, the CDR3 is TGTGCCAGCCGTTGGGGACAGGCCTCCTACGAGCAGTACTTC. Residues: CASRWGQASYEQYF.

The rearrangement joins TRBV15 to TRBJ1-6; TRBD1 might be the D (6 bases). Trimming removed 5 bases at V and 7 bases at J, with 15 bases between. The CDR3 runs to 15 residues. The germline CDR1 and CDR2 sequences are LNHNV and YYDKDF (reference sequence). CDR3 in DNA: TGTGCCACCAGCTCGAAGACAGGCTTCAATTCACCCCTCCACTTT. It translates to CATSSKTGFNSPLHF.

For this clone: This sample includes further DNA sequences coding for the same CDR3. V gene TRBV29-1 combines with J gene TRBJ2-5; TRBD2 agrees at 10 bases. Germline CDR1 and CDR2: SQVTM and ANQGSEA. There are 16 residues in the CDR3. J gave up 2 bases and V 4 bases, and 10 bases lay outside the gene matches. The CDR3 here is CSVGGVSGGTQETQYF. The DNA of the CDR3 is TGCAGCGTTGGAGGGGTTAGCGGGGGGACACAAGAGACCCAGTACTTC. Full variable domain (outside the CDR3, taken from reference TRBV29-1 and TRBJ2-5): SAVISQKPSRDICQRGTSLTIQCQVDSQVTMMFWYRQQPGQSLTLIATANQGSEATYESGFVIDKFPISRPNLTFSTLTVSNMSPEDSSIYLCSVGGVSGGTQETQYFGPGTRLLVL.

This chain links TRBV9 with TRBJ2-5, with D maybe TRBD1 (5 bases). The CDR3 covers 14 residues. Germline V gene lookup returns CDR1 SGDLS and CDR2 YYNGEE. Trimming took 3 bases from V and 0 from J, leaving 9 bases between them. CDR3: CASSETVYQETQYF. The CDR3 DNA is TGTGCCAGCAGCGAGACAGTGTACCAAGAGACCCAGTACTTC.

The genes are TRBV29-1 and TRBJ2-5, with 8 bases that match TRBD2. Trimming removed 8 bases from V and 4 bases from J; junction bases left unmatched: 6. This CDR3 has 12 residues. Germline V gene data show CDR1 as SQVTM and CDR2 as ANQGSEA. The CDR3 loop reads CSITGGVETQYF. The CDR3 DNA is TGCAGCATTACCGGGGGGGTAGAGACCCAGTACTTC. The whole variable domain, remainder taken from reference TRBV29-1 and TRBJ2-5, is SAVISQKPSRDICQRGTSLTIQCQVDSQVTMMFWYRQQPGQSLTLIATANQGSEATYESGFVIDKFPISRPNLTFSTLTVSNMSPEDSSIYLCSITGGVETQYFGPGTRLLVL.

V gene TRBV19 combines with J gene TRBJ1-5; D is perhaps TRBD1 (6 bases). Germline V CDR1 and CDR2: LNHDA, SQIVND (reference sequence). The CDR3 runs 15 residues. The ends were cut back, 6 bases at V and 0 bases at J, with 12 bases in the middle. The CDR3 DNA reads TGTGCCAGTAGAACAGGGTTTTATAGCAATCAGCCCCAGCATTTT. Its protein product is CASRTGFYSNQPQHF.

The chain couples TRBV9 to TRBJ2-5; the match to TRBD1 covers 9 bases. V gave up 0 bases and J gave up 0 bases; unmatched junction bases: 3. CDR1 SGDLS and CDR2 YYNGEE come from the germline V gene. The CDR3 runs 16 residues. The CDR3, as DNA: TGTGCCAGCAGCGTAGGGGACAGGGTGTACCAAGAGACCCAGTACTTC. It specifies CASSVGDRVYQETQYF.

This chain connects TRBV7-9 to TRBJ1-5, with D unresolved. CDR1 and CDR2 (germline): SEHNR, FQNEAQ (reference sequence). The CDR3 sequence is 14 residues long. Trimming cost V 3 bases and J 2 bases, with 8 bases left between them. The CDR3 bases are TGTGCCAGCAGCTTTGGAGGGCGCAATCAGCCCCAGCATTTT. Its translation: CASSFGGRNQPQHF.

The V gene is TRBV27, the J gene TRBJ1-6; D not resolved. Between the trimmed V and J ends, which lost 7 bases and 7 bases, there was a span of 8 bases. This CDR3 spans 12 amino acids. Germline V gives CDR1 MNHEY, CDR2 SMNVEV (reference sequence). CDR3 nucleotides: TGTGCCAGCATGATCGGGAATTCACCCCTCCACTTT. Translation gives CASMIGNSPLHF.

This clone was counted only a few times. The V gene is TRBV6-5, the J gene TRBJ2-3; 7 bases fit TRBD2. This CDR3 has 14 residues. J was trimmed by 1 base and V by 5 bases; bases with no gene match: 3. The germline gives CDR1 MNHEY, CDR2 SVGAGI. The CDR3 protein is CASSLREGTDTQYF. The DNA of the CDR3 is TGTGCCAGCAGTCTCCGGGAGGGCACAGATACGCAGTATTTT.

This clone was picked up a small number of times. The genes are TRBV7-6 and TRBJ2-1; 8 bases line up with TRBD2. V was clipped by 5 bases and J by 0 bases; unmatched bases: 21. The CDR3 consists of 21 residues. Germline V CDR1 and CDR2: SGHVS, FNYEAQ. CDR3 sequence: CASSGGREEASGSNSYNEQFF. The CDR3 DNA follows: TGTGCCAGCAGCGGGGGGAGGGAGGAGGCTAGCGGGTCAAACTCCTACAATGAGCAGTTCTTC.

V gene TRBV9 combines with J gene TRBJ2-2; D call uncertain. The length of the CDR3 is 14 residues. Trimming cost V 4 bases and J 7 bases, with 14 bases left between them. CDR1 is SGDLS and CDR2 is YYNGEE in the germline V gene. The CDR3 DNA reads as TGTGCCAGCAGCCCCTCGTTAGTCGGCGGGGAGCTGTTTTTT. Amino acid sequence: CASSPSLVGGELFF.

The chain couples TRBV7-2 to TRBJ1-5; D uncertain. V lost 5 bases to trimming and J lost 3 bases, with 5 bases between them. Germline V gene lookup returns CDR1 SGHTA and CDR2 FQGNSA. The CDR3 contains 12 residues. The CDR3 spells CASSVNNQPQHF. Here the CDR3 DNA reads TGTGCCAGCAGCGTAAACAATCAGCCCCAGCATTTT.

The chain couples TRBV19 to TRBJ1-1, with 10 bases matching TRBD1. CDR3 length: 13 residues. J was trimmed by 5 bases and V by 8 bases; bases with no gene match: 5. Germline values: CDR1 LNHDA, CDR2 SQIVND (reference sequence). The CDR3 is CASGGQGLTEAFF. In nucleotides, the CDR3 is TGTGCCAGTGGGGGACAGGGGTTGACTGAAGCTTTCTTT.